One sample yielded the 10 T cell receptor beta chains listed below, sequenced in a study of T cell repertoires in cytomegalovirus infection. Each CDR3 protein gets one entry after TCRdb re-called the reads with MiXCR. The table includes some 480,000 distinct CDR3 sequences, roughly a third detected once. Their antigen targets remain unknown. Material: cultured PBMCs, obtained from culture after CMV antigen stimulation. The receptors derive from a human donor in good health (CMV status not recorded). Some clones in this sample may be carry-over from other donors' samples.

There are many counts of this clonotype. This chain connects TRBV7-2 to TRBJ1-1, with 8 bases that match TRBD1. Looked up from germline, CDR1 is SGHTA and CDR2 is FQGNSA. Trimming cost V 5 bases and J 3 bases; bases outside gene matches: 17. The CDR3 extends over 18 amino acids. The CDR3 is CASSLGQGWLMSHTEAFF. Written as DNA, the CDR3 is TGTGCCAGCAGCCTAGGACAGGGTTGGCTCATGTCCCACACTGAAGCTTTCTTT.

This rearrangement joins TRBV9 to TRBJ2-5; no definite D call. V lost 0 bases to trimming and J lost 1 base, with 7 bases between them. Germline V gene data show CDR1 as SGDLS and CDR2 as YYNGEE. This CDR3 is 14 amino acids long. The CDR3 loop reads CASSVAGRQETQYF. The CDR3 nucleotides read TGTGCCAGCAGCGTAGCAGGACGCCAAGAGACCCAGTACTTC. Supplemented by reference TRBV9 and TRBJ2-5, the full variable domain reads DSGVTQTPKHLITATGQRVTLRCSPRSGDLSVYWYQQSLDQGLQFLIQYYNGEERAKGNILERFSAQQFPDLHSELNLSSLELGDSALYFCASSVAGRQETQYFGPGTRLLVL.

This clonotype came up a few times. The CDR3: CASSLRTSGGQETQYF. The CDR3 DNA reads TGTGCCAGCAGCTTAAGGACTAGCGGGGGGCAAGAGACCCAGTACTTC. V gene TRBV11-3 combines with J gene TRBJ2-5, with 14 bases identical to TRBD2. Trimming removed 2 bases from V and 2 bases from J; junction bases left unmatched: 1. This CDR3 is built from 16 residues. CDR1 SGHNT and CDR2 YENEEA come from the germline V gene. The complete variable domain, with remaining parts taken from reference TRBV11-3 and TRBJ2-5, reads EAGVVQSPRYKIIEKKQPVAFWCNPISGHNTLYWYLQNLGQGPELLIRYENEEAVDDSQLPKDRFSAERLKGVDSTLKIQPAELGDSAVYLCASSLRTSGGQETQYFGPGTRLLVL.

This chain joins TRBV20-1 and TRBJ1-2; TRBD1 might be the D (6 bases). With 3 bases removed from V and 7 bases from J, the gap between germline ends came to 12 bases. Germline V gene lookup returns CDR1 DFQATT and CDR2 SNEGSKA (reference sequence). The CDR3 extends over 12 amino acids. The CDR3 loop is CSASKGEGGYTF. DNA of the CDR3: TGCAGTGCTAGTAAGGGGGAAGGTGGCTACACCTTC.

This chain uses TRBV7-2 with TRBJ2-5; D not resolved. Germline lookup yields CDR1 SGHTA and CDR2 FQGNSA. Deletions cut 5 bases from V and 2 bases from J, with 24 bases between. There are 18 residues in the CDR3. The DNA for the CDR3 is TGTGCCAGCAGCGCCGCGCTCCAGGAGTCCCTTTTTCAAGAGACCCAGTACTTC. As protein: CASSAALQESLFQETQYF. Full variable domain (outside the CDR3, taken from reference TRBV7-2 and TRBJ2-5): GAGVSQSPSNKVTEKGKDVELRCDPISGHTALYWYRQSLGQGLEFLIYFQGNSAPDKSGLPSDRFSAERTGGSVSTLTIQRTQQEDSAVYLCASSAALQESLFQETQYFGPGTRLLVL.

The J gene is TRBJ1-4, the V gene TRBV20-1, with unresolved D. CDR1 and CDR2 (germline): DFQATT, SNEGSKA (reference sequence). This CDR3 comprises 15 residues. Trimming left V 0 bases short and J 4 bases short, with 12 bases between. The CDR3 DNA follows: TGCAGTGCTAGAGATCTTTGGGGAAATAATGAAAAACTGTTTTTT. It codes for CSARDLWGNNEKLFF.

The chain is built from TRBV20-1 and TRBJ2-6; no reliable D call. The CDR3 is 13 amino acids. V was clipped by 6 bases and J by 0 bases, with 6 bases between them. The germline V gene encodes CDR1 DFQATT and CDR2 SNEGSKA (reference sequence). CDR3 region: CSAPRSGANVLTF. In nucleotides, the CDR3 is TGCAGTGCCCCACGCTCTGGGGCCAACGTCCTGACTTTC.

There are a few counts of this clonotype. The CDR3 nucleotides read TGTGCCAGCAGCGACAGGGTGCTTAGAGGATTGGATACGCAGTATTTT. Protein sequence: CASSDRVLRGLDTQYF. The chain combines TRBV7-3 with TRBJ2-3; 7 bases are shared with TRBD1. J gave up 6 bases and V 5 bases, and 14 bases lay outside the gene matches. This CDR3 comprises 16 residues. Germline lookup yields CDR1 SGHTA and CDR2 FQGTGA.

V is TRBV18 and J is TRBJ2-1; D call uncertain. CDR1 and CDR2 from the germline V gene are KGHSH and LQKENI. This CDR3 has 14 amino acids. V dropped 2 bases and J dropped 10 bases, with 15 bases sitting between them. The CDR3 DNA sequence: TGTGCCAGCTCACCATCGTACGACCGCGTGGAGCAGTTCTTC. Encoded protein: CASSPSYDRVEQFF. Full variable domain (outside the CDR3, taken from reference TRBV18 and TRBJ2-1): NAGVMQNPRHLVRRRGQEARLRCSPMKGHSHVYWYRQLPEEGLKFMVYLQKENIIDESGMPKERFSAEFPKEGPSILRIQQVVRGDSAAYFCASSPSYDRVEQFFGPGTRLTVL.

This clonotype was seen a handful of times. This chain uses TRBV4-3 with TRBJ2-5; D perhaps matches TRBD1 (5 bases). The CDR3 loop spans 14 amino acids. The V gene lost 6 bases and the J gene lost 5 bases, with 16 bases spanning the gap. Per germline, CDR1 LGHNA and CDR2 YSLEER. CDR3: CASSTGGVGETQYF. CDR3 coding DNA: TGCGCCAGCAGTACAGGTGGGGTCGGTGAGACCCAGTACTTC.